This T cell receptor beta chain was sequenced in a study of blood T cell repertoires in COVID-19. Using immunoSEQ multiplex PCR, the repertoire was profiled, and TCRdb retains in-frame clones only, with some absent. The data contain roughly 340,000 clones, about 89% of them singletons. The CDR3 loop spans 17 amino acids. V dropped 2 bases and J dropped 0 bases, with 14 bases sitting between them. CDR1 is LGHDT and CDR2 is YNNKEL in the germline V gene (reference sequence). The specimen sequenced was peripheral blood. The TCR sequence derives from a woman between 50 and 59 years old with COVID-19, enrolled during active disease. This chain uses TRBV3-1 (or the pseudogene TRBV3-2) with TRBJ1-3, with no clear D. The CDR3 loop is CASSQSHLRISGNTIYF. CDR3 nucleotide sequence: TGTGCCAGCAGCCAAAGTCATCTAAGAATCTCTGGAAACACCATATATTTT.